One and the same sample provided the 24 T cell receptor beta chains below, sequenced in a study of blood T cell repertoires in COVID-19. Using immunoSEQ multiplex PCR, the repertoire was profiled, and TCRdb retains in-frame clones only, with some absent. The sample holds a few hundred thousand clones, around 84% seen once. Sequencing was performed on peripheral blood. The receptors stem from a human donor in a cohort sampled during active COVID-19.

The chain employs TRBV2 and TRBJ2-7; 8 nucleotides align to TRBD1. Trimming at V came to 2 bases and at J to 4 bases, leaving 4 bases not matched to a gene. This CDR3 contains 14 residues. The germline V gene encodes CDR1 SNHLY and CDR2 FYNNEI. The CDR3 nucleotides are TGTGCCAGCAGTGAACAGGGGGCATATTACGAGCAGTACTTC. As protein: CASSEQGAYYEQYF.

This clone was detected only once. The chain recombines TRBV7-9 with TRBJ1-3; D unresolved. Trimming removed 5 bases from V and 0 bases from J, with 8 bases in between. Germline lookup yields CDR1 SEHNR and CDR2 FQNEAQ (reference sequence). The CDR3 covers 14 residues. The CDR3 region has the DNA TGTGCCAGCAGCCAACAAGACTCTGGAAACACCATATATTTT. Protein: CASSQQDSGNTIYF.

This chain uses TRBV30 with TRBJ1-2; possible D gene TRBD1, 5 bases. This CDR3 contains 13 residues. V dropped 2 bases and J dropped 8 bases, with 15 bases sitting between them. The germline V gene encodes CDR1 GTSNPN and CDR2 SVGIG (reference sequence). CDR3 region: CAWSPGGIGGYTF. The CDR3 nucleotides read TGTGCCTGGAGTCCCGGGGGGATTGGGGGCTACACCTTC.

J is TRBJ2-1 and V is TRBV24-1; 8 nucleotides agree with TRBD2. Germline CDR1 KGHDR, CDR2 SFDVKD. J gave up 4 bases and V 9 bases, and 7 bases lay outside the gene matches. The CDR3 totals 14 residues. Here the CDR3 DNA reads TGTGCCACCGGGAGCGGGAGCCTTTACAATGAGCAGTTCTTC. Translated: CATGSGSLYNEQFF.

This rearrangement joins TRBV4-2 to TRBJ2-1, with D maybe TRBD2 (6 bases). Trimming stripped 4 bases from V and 6 bases from J, with 19 bases between. This CDR3 is built from 16 residues. Looked up from germline, CDR1 is LGHNA and CDR2 is YNFKEQ. The CDR3 here is CASSRGTFRLGNEQFF. CDR3 DNA sequence: TGTGCCAGCAGCCGCGGGACTTTTCGACTGGGCAATGAGCAGTTCTTC.

The gene calls are TRBV6-5 and TRBJ2-7; a possible D gene is TRBD1 (6 bases). The CDR3 covers 14 residues. Germline V lookup: CDR1 MNHEY, CDR2 SVGAGI. The ends were cut back, 5 bases at V and 3 bases at J, with 14 bases in the middle. This CDR3 reads CASSIRSGVYEQYF. The CDR3 nucleotides read TGTGCCAGCAGTATTCGTTCAGGGGTCTACGAGCAGTACTTC.

This clone was observed a few times. The V gene is TRBV6-5, the J gene TRBJ2-1; TRBD1 matches 8 bases. This CDR3 has 14 amino acids. Germline V gene sequence: CDR1 MNHEY, CDR2 SVGAGI. Germline trimming cut 1 base from V and 6 bases from J; bases unmatched to any gene: 2. Here the CDR3 reads CASSYYGQGNEQFF. The DNA for the CDR3 is TGTGCCAGCAGTTACTACGGACAGGGCAATGAGCAGTTCTTC.

This clone was observed a single time. The rearrangement joins TRBV6-2 or TRBV6-3 to TRBJ1-1; D gene unclear. In germline, CDR1 is MNHEY, CDR2 SVGEGT. V gave up 2 bases and J gave up 3 bases, with 10 bases separating them. CDR3 length: 14 residues. CDR3 residues: CASSYLKRDTEAFF. The CDR3 DNA follows: TGTGCCAGCAGTTACCTGAAGAGGGACACTGAAGCTTTCTTT.

As for this clone: The same CDR3 is also encoded by other DNA sequences in this sample. This rearrangement joins TRBV5-1 to TRBJ2-2; TRBD2 aligns across 7 bases. The CDR3 is made up of 14 amino acids. Germline-derived CDR1 and CDR2 are SGHRS and YFSETQ. The V and J ends lost 0 bases and 6 bases, in that order; junction bases with no gene match: 2. The CDR3 coding sequence is TGCGCCAGCAGCTTGGCGGGAGGCCCCGGGGAGCTGTTTTTT. Protein: CASSLAGGPGELFF.

The chain combines TRBV5-4 with TRBJ1-3, with D perhaps TRBD1 (5 bases). V was shortened by 0 bases and J by 0 bases, with 13 bases between the two germline ends. Germline V gives CDR1 SGHNT, CDR2 YYREEE (reference sequence). This CDR3 has 17 amino acids. In DNA form, the CDR3 reads TGTGCCAGCAGCTTGGACAGGAGCTTAAGCTCTGGAAACACCATATATTTT. Encoded protein: CASSLDRSLSSGNTIYF.

This clone was seen a handful of times. This sequence joins TRBV19 and TRBJ1-6; unclear D gene. Germline V gives CDR1 LNHDA, CDR2 SQIVND (reference sequence). The CDR3 is 14 amino acids. Trimming stripped 3 bases from V and 7 bases from J, with 10 bases between. The CDR3 nucleotides are TGTGCCAGTAGTATCTCGGGGTTCAATTCACCCCTCCACTTT. Protein: CASSISGFNSPLHF.

The V and J genes are TRBV18 and TRBJ2-7, with TRBD1 matching 7 bases. The CDR3 runs to 15 residues. Losses at the gene ends were 4 bases for V and 2 bases for J; bases not matched to a gene: 8. Germline V CDR1 and CDR2: KGHSH, LQKENI. CDR3 protein: CASSHDRVLPYEQYF. CDR3 nucleotides: TGTGCCAGCTCACATGACAGGGTTCTCCCCTACGAGCAGTACTTC.

This chain joins TRBV28 and TRBJ2-3, with 9 bases identical to TRBD1. The V and J ends lost 1 base and 3 bases, in that order; junction bases with no gene match: 5. Germline values: CDR1 MDHEN, CDR2 SYDVKM. This CDR3 comprises 16 residues. CDR3 amino acids: CASSLFDRGITDTQYF. CDR3 coding DNA: TGTGCCAGCAGTTTATTCGACAGGGGGATTACAGATACGCAGTATTTT.

The genes are TRBV19 and TRBJ2-7, with 8 positions matching TRBD1. Per germline, CDR1 LNHDA and CDR2 SQIVND (reference sequence). This CDR3 region has 18 residues. With 4 bases clipped from V and 1 base from J, the junction kept 15 bases outside the gene matches. The CDR3 protein is CASSRAAAPGTGSYEQYF. The CDR3 bases are TGTGCCAGTAGTAGAGCGGCGGCCCCCGGGACAGGTTCCTACGAGCAGTACTTC.

The rearrangement uses TRBV5-1 and TRBJ2-6, with 8 positions matching TRBD1. CDR1 is SGHRS, CDR2 YFSETQ, per germline. The CDR3 totals 18 residues. Trimming at V came to 0 bases and at J to 1 base, leaving 6 bases not matched to a gene. The chain's CDR3 is CASSLGGRGLSGANVLTF. CDR3 DNA sequence: TGCGCCAGCAGCTTGGGAGGCAGGGGGCTTTCTGGGGCCAACGTCCTGACTTTC.

The genes are TRBV5-1 and TRBJ2-7; 7 bases align to TRBD1. CDR3 length: 16 amino acids. The germline V gene encodes CDR1 SGHRS and CDR2 YFSETQ. The V and J ends lost 0 bases and 3 bases, in that order; junction bases with no gene match: 9. The CDR3 region is CASSLEDRSPLYEQYF. DNA of the CDR3: TGCGCCAGCAGCTTGGAGGACAGGTCCCCTCTCTACGAGCAGTACTTC.

The chain has TRBV27 and TRBJ2-2; 13 bases agree with TRBD2. Germline CDR1 MNHEY, CDR2 SMNVEV (reference sequence). The CDR3 runs 15 residues. The trim removed 4 bases at V and 6 bases at J, leaving 2 bases unmatched. The CDR3 region has the DNA TGTGCCAGCAGTTCGGGACTAGCGGGACCCGGGGAGCTGTTTTTT. This codes for CASSSGLAGPGELFF.

This clone was counted between two and nine times. The chain recombines TRBV24-1 with TRBJ2-7; TRBD1 is a possible D gene (6 bases). From germline, CDR1 is KGHDR and CDR2 SFDVKD. Trimming took off 10 bases at V and 2 bases at J, with 11 bases between the two ends. The CDR3 spans 12 residues. The chain's CDR3 is CATPGVTYEQYF. The DNA for the CDR3 is TGTGCCACTCCAGGGGTAACCTACGAGCAGTACTTC.

The gene calls are TRBV28 and TRBJ2-7, with D perhaps TRBD2 (6 bases). V was shortened by 4 bases and J by 3 bases, with 10 bases between the two germline ends. Germline CDR1 reads MDHEN; CDR2 reads SYDVKM. This CDR3 comprises 13 residues. CDR3 region: CASSSGTYYEQYF. The CDR3 coding sequence is TGTGCCAGCAGTTCAGGGACTTACTACGAGCAGTACTTC.

This CDR3 reads CASDDGRGLGYNEQFF. As DNA, the CDR3 is TGTGCCAGTGACGATGGCAGGGGGCTAGGTTACAATGAGCAGTTCTTC. V is TRBV19 and J is TRBJ2-1; TRBD1 matches 8 bases. The CDR3 consists of 16 residues. V gave up 8 bases and J gave up 4 bases; unmatched junction bases: 13. Germline loops: CDR1 LNHDA, CDR2 SQIVND (reference sequence).

The chain combines TRBV6-5 with TRBJ2-7; 7 bases are a match to TRBD2. This CDR3 contains 15 residues. V gave up 2 bases and J gave up 0 bases; unmatched junction bases: 4. Germline-derived CDR1 and CDR2 are MNHEY and SVGAGI. This CDR3 is CASSYMAGDSYEQYF. The DNA of the CDR3 is TGTGCCAGCAGTTACATGGCGGGAGACTCCTACGAGCAGTACTTC.

The genes are TRBV2 and TRBJ2-1; D is unclear. The CDR3 is made up of 13 amino acids. Germline CDR1 SNHLY, CDR2 FYNNEI. V gave up 6 bases and J gave up 8 bases, with 14 bases separating them. This CDR3 is CASSLTLADEQFF. DNA for the CDR3: TGTGCCAGCAGCCTCACCTTAGCCGATGAGCAGTTCTTC. The full variable domain, rest sourced from reference TRBV2 and TRBJ2-1, is EPEVTQTPSHQVTQMGQEVILRCVPISNHLYFYWYRQILGQKVEFLVSFYNNEISEKSEIFDDQFSVERPDGSNFTLKIRSTKLEDSAMYFCASSLTLADEQFFGPGTRLTVL.

This clone turned up a few times. The chain employs TRBV19 and TRBJ2-7, with D perhaps matching TRBD2 (5 bases). This CDR3 spans 14 amino acids. V was pared by 3 bases and J by 3 bases, with 12 bases between. Germline CDR1 and CDR2: LNHDA and SQIVND (reference sequence). The CDR3 region has the DNA TGTGCCAGTAGTATCGGGCGTGGAGGCTACGAGCAGTACTTC. Amino acid sequence: CASSIGRGGYEQYF.

The chain has TRBV3-1 (or the pseudogene TRBV3-2) and TRBJ2-1, with a weak D call TRBD2 (6 bases). The CDR3 is 15 amino acids. V was clipped by 0 bases and J by 5 bases, with 11 bases between them. Germline V gene sequence: CDR1 LGHDT, CDR2 YNNKEL (reference sequence). CDR3 sequence reads: CASSQDPWEDNEQFF. Here the CDR3 DNA reads TGTGCCAGCAGCCAAGACCCATGGGAGGACAATGAGCAGTTCTTC.